These T cell receptor beta chains were read from a single sample in a study of blood T cells in healthy people across ages. TCRdb redid the calling of the 5' RACE reads with MiXCR, one entry per CDR3 protein. This table has hundreds of thousands of distinct CDR3 sequences, under 65% appearing once. Material: blood. These receptors came from a woman at least 80 years old in good health. The CDR3 runs from the conserved cysteine through the conserved F or W.

TRBV7-2	TRBJ2-5	CASTYDRLRGNEQYF
TRBV18	TRBJ2-1	CASSSRDEQFF
TRBV20-1	TRBJ2-5	CSAKVSAETQYF
TRBV5-1	TRBJ1-5	CASSLAPRGPSNQPQHF
TRBV2	TRBJ1-5	CASSATGSNNQPQHF
TRBV20-1	TRBJ2-3	CSASAGQKTDTQYF
TRBV12-3/TRBV12-4	TRBJ2-3	CASRTTRGGADVQYF
TRBV30	TRBJ1-6	CAWQPHRTGTLNSPLHF
TRBV29-1	TRBJ2-3	CSVRSTQWGTDTQYF
TRBV20-1	TRBJ2-1	CSARGRTGPNNEQFF
TRBV4-1	TRBJ2-1	CASSPLYGWNEQFF
TRBV20-1	TRBJ2-1	CSAKMAGLSYNEQFF
TRBV28	TRBJ2-1	CASRGPSSYSYNEQFF
TRBV20-1	TRBJ2-1	CSVHRGYNEQFF
TRBV12-3/TRBV12-4	TRBJ1-6	CASSLTGRYSPLHF
TRBV7-2	TRBJ2-4	CASGELAKNIQYF
TRBV6-2/TRBV6-3	TRBJ2-5	CASSSYNRLGETQYF
TRBV12-3/TRBV12-4	TRBJ2-1	CASTTVSADVQFF
TRBV29-1	TRBJ2-1	CSVSGDRGNEQFF
TRBV5-1	TRBJ2-1	CASSFLPSGYNEQFF
TRBV7-3	TRBJ2-3	CASSLNSASTDTQYF
TRBV6-6	TRBJ2-7	CASSYSGDRVARYEQYF
TRBV10-3	TRBJ2-1	CAISVTSGGAGEQFF
TRBV4-2	TRBJ2-1	CASSQDGANNAYNEQFF
TRBV2	TRBJ2-2	CASHRTEIGELFF
TRBV27	TRBJ2-1	CASSSEVAQFF
TRBV10-3	TRBJ2-4	CAISEMWIRRDLKNIQYF
TRBV13	TRBJ1-1	CASSLGEGDTEAFF
TRBV12-3/TRBV12-4	TRBJ2-3	CASSFRGTTDTQYF
TRBV27	TRBJ2-1	CASSLSGDREFDEQFF
TRBV29-1	TRBJ1-3	CSVRAPGNTIYF
TRBV6-5	TRBJ2-6	CASSLTGSRFGANVLTF
TRBV11-2	TRBJ2-1	CASRSGLNEQFF
TRBV29-1	TRBJ2-1	CSVGGQGGEQFF
TRBV7-4	TRBJ1-6	CALRENSPLHF